The clone carrying this TCR beta chain occurred a few times. The data derive from a study of T-cell memory formation after mild COVID-19. TCRdb re-called the 5' RACE reads through MiXCR, storing one row per CDR3 protein. The sample yields some 350,000 distinct CDR3 sequences, roughly 15% seen once. CDR3 length: 15 residues. The germline CDR1 and CDR2 sequences are SQVTM and ANQGSEA. The V gene lost 5 bases and the J gene lost 4 bases, with 17 bases spanning the gap. The sequenced material came from PBMCs or a T cell subset sorted from them (not recorded which). The sequence derives from a man aged 18 to 30 who had mild COVID-19 (a few samples of this study predate the infection). Cell type and time point are not known. This rearrangement joins TRBV29-1 to TRBJ2-2, with D possibly matching TRBD2 (7 bases). The CDR3 loop is CSVQGLRGATGELFF. The CDR3 DNA follows: TGCAGCGTTCAAGGGCTCCGGGGGGCCACCGGGGAGCTGTTTTTT.